Listed below are T cell receptor beta chains from one sample, sequenced in a study of cytomegalovirus exposure and HLA in healthy donors. Method: immunoSEQ multiplex PCR; TCRdb's copy keeps in-frame clones and lacks some. The profile shows some 260,000 clones, roughly 87% of them singletons. The sequenced material came from PBMCs. Receptor source: a woman aged 30 to 39 in good health and CMV-seronegative. The CDR3 runs from the conserved cysteine through the conserved F or W. A D gene is named only where the DNA matches it firmly. Where a row states a size, it is once, few, many or the class of an expanded clone; other rows omit it.

TRBV19	.	.	TRBJ1-2	TGTGCCAGTAACCCAGGGGTGAACTATGGCTACACCTTC	CASNPGVNYGYTF
TRBV27	TRBD1	.	TRBJ2-7	TGTGCCAGCAGTTATGGAGCAGGGGGCTACGAGCAGTACTTC	CASSYGAGGYEQYF
TRBV19	.	.	TRBJ2-7	TGTGCCAGTAGTATAGGGCAGGGTGGCTCCTACGAGCAGTACTTC	CASSIGQGGSYEQYF
TRBV5-4	TRBD1	.	TRBJ2-5	TGTGCCAGCAGCCGCACCGGGACAGAGGAGACCCAGTACTTC	CASSRTGTEETQYF
TRBV5-5	TRBD1	.	TRBJ2-7	TGTGCCAGCAGCTTGGTAGGGACAGGGGGCTACGAGCAGTACTTC	CASSLVGTGGYEQYF
TRBV5-6	.	once	TRBJ2-1	TGTGCCAGCACAGATGCGGGTACCTACAATGAGCAGTTCTTC	CASTDAGTYNEQFF
TRBV11-1	.	.	TRBJ2-7	TGTGCCAGCAGCTTACGGGGGATCGTCTACGAGCAGTACTTC	CASSLRGIVYEQYF
TRBV9	TRBD2	.	TRBJ2-7	TGTGCCAGCAGCGTAGGGGCACTAGCGGGAGGAGAAATGAAGTACTTC	CASSVGALAGGEMKYF
TRBV5-1	TRBD1	.	TRBJ1-1	TGCGCCAGCAGCTTCGGACAGGGGACGGTAGACACTGAAGCTTTCTTT	CASSFGQGTVDTEAFF
TRBV5-6	.	.	TRBJ2-7	TGTGCCAGCAGGCAGAGTTGGGGGCGATACGAGCAGTACTTC	CASRQSWGRYEQYF
TRBV19	TRBD1	.	TRBJ2-7	TGTGCCAGCAGCGGGACAGGGGCCTACGAGCAGTACTTC	CASSGTGAYEQYF
TRBV10-3	TRBD2	once	TRBJ2-1	TGTGCCATCGGACGGGAAGCGGGAGTGTACAATGAGCAGTTCTTC	CAIGREAGVYNEQFF
TRBV2	.	.	TRBJ2-1	TGTGCCAGCAGTGACCCGGAGCGAAGCTCCTACAATGAGCAGTTCTTC	CASSDPERSSYNEQFF
TRBV11-2	.	.	TRBJ2-5	TGTGCCAGCAGTTTAGCGCGCGGGGTGCAAGAGACCCAGTACTTC	CASSLARGVQETQYF
TRBV29-1	TRBD2	.	TRBJ2-5	TGCAGCGTCGGGGACTATTGGGTGTCCCAGTACTTC	CSVGDYWVSQYF
TRBV7-2	TRBD1	.	TRBJ1-1	TGTGCCAGCAGTTTCCACAGGGGGACTGAAGCTTTCTTT	CASSFHRGTEAFF
TRBV7-2	TRBD1	.	TRBJ1-4	TGTGCCAGCAGCTTCACAGGGGGAACGACTAATGAAAAACTGTTTTTT	CASSFTGGTTNEKLFF
TRBV6-5	.	.	TRBJ2-7	TGTGCCAGCAGTTACTACCCAGGGGACGAGCAGTACTTC	CASSYYPGDEQYF
TRBV7-9	.	.	TRBJ1-3	TGTGCCAGCAGCTTCGAACCAGGGGTTGGAAACACCATATATTTT	CASSFEPGVGNTIYF
TRBV19	.	.	TRBJ1-2	TGTGCCAGTAGTATAGCCAGAGCTAACTATGGCTACACCTTC	CASSIARANYGYTF
TRBV9	.	.	TRBJ2-2	TGTGCCAGCAGCGTAGTGGGGGGAGCGGTCACCGGGGAGCTGTTTTTT	CASSVVGGAVTGELFF
TRBV14	.	.	TRBJ2-7	TGTGCCAGCAGCCCAGCGGTGGGCGGGGTACTCTCCTACGAGCAGTACTTC	CASSPAVGGVLSYEQYF
TRBV7-8	TRBD1	.	TRBJ2-1	TGTGCCAGCAGCTCCCACAGGGGGCGGTCCTACAATGAGCAGTTCTTC	CASSSHRGRSYNEQFF
TRBV7-8	TRBD1	.	TRBJ2-2	TGTGCCGGGACAGTCACCGGGGAGCTGTTTTTT	CAGTVTGELFF
TRBV6-5	.	.	TRBJ1-4	TGTGCCAGCAGTCCGTATAACTCTAATGAAAAACTGTTTTTT	CASSPYNSNEKLFF
TRBV6-6	.	.	TRBJ2-7	TGTGCCAGCAGTACCCCACGGTACGAGCAGTACTTC	CASSTPRYEQYF
TRBV5-6	.	.	TRBJ1-2	TGTGCCAGCAGCTCCAAGGGGGGGTTCTATGGCTACACCTTC	CASSSKGGFYGYTF
TRBV4-3	TRBD2	.	TRBJ2-1	TGCGCCAGCAGCCAAGGCCTAGCGGACTACAATGAGCAGTTCTTC	CASSQGLADYNEQFF
TRBV14	.	.	TRBJ1-1	TGTGCCAGCAGCCAAGTTATAAGCACCAACATGAACACTGAAGCTTTCTTT	CASSQVISTNMNTEAFF